The entry below gives a single T cell receptor (beta chain) sequence along with its context. Its target is unknown. Profiled with immunoSEQ multiplex PCR; TCRdb holds only in-frame clones, not every one. The sample lists approximately 93,000 clones; approximately 81% were seen once. The data are from a study of glioma-infiltrating T cells after dendritic cell vaccination. Overall study results and limits: TCR clonality showed no direct relationship with survival.

Time point here: after dendritic cell vaccination, including at tumor progression/relapse. None of the glioblastoma patients had an isocitrate dehydrogenase mutation. Germline assignment: CDR1 MNHEY and CDR2 SMNVEV (reference sequence). The V gene end was trimmed by 4 bases and the J gene end by 4 bases; junction bases not matched to a gene: 12. This CDR3 contains 16 residues. The rearrangement uses TRBV27 and TRBJ2-5; 7 positions agree with TRBD2. This clonotype was sampled from a human donor with glioblastoma. Source: blood, taken after dendritic cell vaccination. CDR3 in amino acids: CASSSLGAGSGETQYF. The DNA for the CDR3 is TGTGCCAGCAGTTCGCTGGGAGCGGGAAGTGGAGAGACCCAGTACTTC.